Listed here are 24 T cell receptor beta chains from one sample, sequenced in a study of technical replicates of blood from a few donors. Sequencing was performed with immunoSEQ multiplex PCR; in TCRdb, only in-frame clones are kept and a portion is missing. Of about 91,000 clones in the sample, around 92% were seen once. The material sequenced was T cells isolated from PBMCs. Receptors were obtained from a human donor in good health.

V and J are TRBV4-1 and TRBJ1-3, with D unresolved. Germline CDR1 and CDR2: MGHRA and YSYEKL. V lost 1 base and J lost 0, with 16 bases in between. The CDR3 covers 18 residues. CDR3 nucleotide sequence: TGCGCCAGCAGCCAAGGTAGAGCAGTCCGGAGCTCTGGAAACACCATATATTTT. Protein product: CASSQGRAVRSSGNTIYF.

The J gene is TRBJ2-7, the V gene TRBV6-1, with D tentatively TRBD1 (6 bases). CDR1 is MNHNS and CDR2 is SASEGT in the germline V gene. Trimming removed 3 bases at V and 0 bases at J, with 15 bases between. This CDR3 comprises 16 residues. CDR3 sequence (DNA): TGTGCCAGCAGTGATTGGGGACAAGAAAACTCCTACGAGCAGTACTTC. Amino acid sequence: CASSDWGQENSYEQYF.

The rearrangement joins TRBV4-1 to TRBJ1-5; no definite D call. The CDR3 sequence is 15 residues long. Trimming left V 0 bases short and J 5 bases short, with 11 bases between. CDR1 is MGHRA and CDR2 is YSYEKL in the germline V gene. This CDR3 reads CASSQDRLVYQPQHF. The CDR3 DNA reads TGCGCCAGCAGCCAAGATCGTTTAGTCTATCAGCCCCAGCATTTT.

The chain uses TRBV10-3 and TRBJ2-3, with a possible D match to TRBD2 (5 bases). The CDR3 totals 13 residues. Germline CDR1 reads ENHRY; CDR2 reads SYGVKD. V was trimmed by 10 bases and J by 3 bases, leaving 14 bases between them. The CDR3 region has the DNA TGTGCCACTGGGAGTAGCGAAACAGATACGCAGTATTTT. This translates into CATGSSETDTQYF.

V is TRBV30 and J is TRBJ2-7; 7 positions match TRBD2. CDR1 and CDR2 (germline): GTSNPN, SVGIG (reference sequence). The CDR3 is made up of 14 amino acids. The ends lost 7 bases at V and 1 base at J; junction bases unmatched: 10. CDR3 nucleotide sequence: TGTGCCTCGCACCGGTGGGGGGGATCCTACGAGCAGTACTTC. Its translation is CASHRWGGSYEQYF.

This clone was detected once. This chain uses TRBV4-2 with TRBJ2-3; 11 bases are shared with TRBD2. The CDR3 has 17 residues. Germline trimming cut 1 base from V and 3 bases from J; bases unmatched to any gene: 6. The germline gives CDR1 LGHNA, CDR2 YNFKEQ. This CDR3 reads CASSQATTSGNTDTQYF. The CDR3 nucleotides read TGTGCCAGCAGCCAAGCTACGACTAGCGGGAATACAGATACGCAGTATTTT.

The chain joins TRBV19 to TRBJ1-4; no definite D call. Germline lookup yields CDR1 LNHDA and CDR2 SQIVND (reference sequence). The CDR3 has 16 residues. V was pared by 5 bases and J by 3 bases, with 16 bases between. In DNA form, the CDR3 reads TGTGCCAGTAGTGGACGGAGGTGGGGTTCTAATGAAAAACTGTTTTTT. As protein: CASSGRRWGSNEKLFF.

This clone was counted a single time. V usage is TRBV6-1 and J usage is TRBJ1-4; 7 bases are shared with TRBD1. CDR3 length: 15 amino acids. J gave up 4 bases and V 4 bases, and 6 bases lay outside the gene matches. Germline lookup yields CDR1 MNHNS and CDR2 SASEGT. In DNA, the CDR3 is TGTGCCAGCAGTGGGGGGGACAGCTTTAATGAAAAACTGTTTTTT. Protein product: CASSGGDSFNEKLFF.

The V call is TRBV10-1, the J call TRBJ1-5; no reliable D call. V gave up 3 bases and J gave up 5 bases, with 8 bases separating them. Germline values: CDR1 WNHNN, CDR2 SYGVQD (reference sequence). This CDR3 spans 13 amino acids. The CDR3 sequence: CASSDWGDQPQHF. The CDR3 DNA sequence: TGCGCCAGCAGTGACTGGGGAGATCAGCCCCAGCATTTT.

J is TRBJ1-2 and V is TRBV18; D not certain. V was cut by 3 bases and J by 4 bases, with 9 bases left in between. The CDR3 loop spans 13 amino acids. CDR1 and CDR2 (germline): KGHSH, LQKENI. The chain's CDR3 is CASSPGSSYGYTF. The CDR3 DNA reads TGTGCCAGCTCACCGGGCAGCAGCTATGGCTACACCTTC.

The rearrangement uses TRBV4-2 and TRBJ2-3; D might be TRBD2 (6 bases). The V gene's germline CDR1 is LGHNA and CDR2 YNFKEQ. CDR3 length: 15 amino acids. Between the trimmed V and J ends, which lost 0 bases and 2 bases, there was a span of 9 bases. CDR3 nucleotide sequence: TGTGCCAGCAGCCAAGATGGGACTGCCACAGATACGCAGTATTTT. Translating gives CASSQDGTATDTQYF.

The chain carries TRBV28 and TRBJ2-2; 8 bases map to TRBD2. Germline CDR1 and CDR2: MDHEN and SYDVKM. The V gene end was trimmed by 11 bases and the J gene end by 3 bases; junction bases not matched to a gene: 17. The CDR3 spans 17 residues. CDR3 amino acids: CAHQDSGSGFYTGELFF. The CDR3 DNA reads TGTGCCCACCAAGACAGCGGGAGTGGGTTTTACACCGGGGAGCTGTTTTTT.

The gene calls are TRBV11-2 and TRBJ2-7; D possibly corresponds to TRBD2 (6 bases). The germline V and J ends were trimmed by 0 bases and 3 bases, with 9 bases remaining between them. CDR1 and CDR2 from the germline V gene are SGHAT and FQNNGV. The CDR3 is 14 residues long. The CDR3 is CASSLEGGYYEQYF. CDR3 coding DNA: TGTGCCAGCAGCTTAGAGGGGGGATACTACGAGCAGTACTTC. Drawing the rest from reference TRBV11-2 and TRBJ2-7, the complete variable domain is EAGVAQSPRYKIIEKRQSVAFWCNPISGHATLYWYQQILGQGPKLLIQFQNNGVVDDSQLPKDRFSAERLKGVDSTLKIQPAKLEDSAVYLCASSLEGGYYEQYFGPGTRLTVT.

This chain joins TRBV5-4 and TRBJ1-3; D is possibly TRBD1 (5 bases). CDR1 and CDR2 (germline): SGHNT, YYREEE (reference sequence). The CDR3 has 15 residues. V was pared by 4 bases and J by 0 bases, with 11 bases between. Here the CDR3 DNA reads TGTGCCAGCAGCCCGGGGGGGAACTCTGGAAACACCATATATTTT. It translates to CASSPGGNSGNTIYF.

V and J are TRBV5-1 and TRBJ1-6; D is unresolved. The germline V gene encodes CDR1 SGHRS and CDR2 YFSETQ. V shed 0 bases and J shed 7 bases, with 11 bases lying between them. This CDR3 is built from 15 residues. CDR3 sequence (DNA): TGCGCCAGCAGCTTGGTGGGAGGGCCCAATTCACCCCTCCACTTT. It translates to CASSLVGGPNSPLHF.

The chain employs TRBV28 and TRBJ1-5; a weak D match, TRBD1 (6 bases). This CDR3 has 14 residues. Germline V gene lookup returns CDR1 MDHEN and CDR2 SYDVKM. V lost 6 bases and J 3 bases, leaving 12 bases between the germline ends. In DNA, the CDR3 is TGTGCCAGCAGCCAGGACAGATACAATCAGCCCCAGCATTTT. It codes for CASSQDRYNQPQHF. Full variable domain (missing parts from reference TRBV28 and TRBJ1-5): DVKVTQSSRYLVKRTGEKVFLECVQDMDHENMFWYRQDPGLGLRLIYFSYDVKMKEKGDIPEGYSVSREKKERFSLILESASTNQTSMYLCASSQDRYNQPQHFGDGTRLSIL.

This clone was picked up one time. The chain couples TRBV15 to TRBJ2-3; 9 bases are a match to TRBD2. Trimming cost V 0 bases and J 6 bases; bases outside gene matches: 10. The germline CDR1 and CDR2 sequences are LNHNV and YYDKDF (reference sequence). The CDR3 is 17 residues long. This chain's CDR3 is CATSRDPGGRAGDTQYF. The CDR3 DNA reads TGTGCCACCAGCAGAGATCCGGGCGGGAGGGCCGGGGATACGCAGTATTTT.

The J gene is TRBJ1-1, the V gene TRBV18; 7 nucleotides match TRBD1. Per germline, CDR1 KGHSH and CDR2 LQKENI. V dropped 5 bases and J dropped 2; count of bases not matched to a gene: 5. CDR3 size: 14 residues. Here the CDR3 reads CASSSYRGNTEAFF. CDR3 in DNA: TGTGCCAGCTCATCGTACAGGGGCAACACTGAAGCTTTCTTT. Together with reference TRBV18 and TRBJ1-1, the CDR3 gives the full variable domain: NAGVMQNPRHLVRRRGQEARLRCSPMKGHSHVYWYRQLPEEGLKFMVYLQKENIIDESGMPKERFSAEFPKEGPSILRIQQVVRGDSAAYFCASSSYRGNTEAFFGQGTRLTVV.

Worth noting for this clone: Other DNA sequences in this sample translate to the same CDR3. This rearrangement joins TRBV30 to TRBJ2-5; D is undetermined. The V and J ends lost 1 base and 0 bases respectively, with 3 bases between them. The CDR3 spans 12 residues. CDR1 and CDR2 (germline): GTSNPN, SVGIG (reference sequence). The CDR3 DNA reads as TGTGCCTGGAGTGCCAACCAAGAGACCCAGTACTTC. Protein product: CAWSANQETQYF.

This clone came up a few times. The rearrangement joins TRBV11-2 to TRBJ2-7; 7 bases are shared with TRBD1. The CDR3 spans 15 residues. J lost 4 bases, V lost 0 bases, and 6 bases had no gene match. In germline, CDR1 is SGHAT, CDR2 FQNNGV. In DNA form, the CDR3 reads TGTGCCAGCAGCTTAGAAGGGGGCTATTTATACGAGCAGTACTTC. This codes for CASSLEGGYLYEQYF.

The V call is TRBV19, the J call TRBJ1-4; D is unresolved. CDR3 length: 17 amino acids. Trimming took 6 bases from V and 7 from J, leaving 24 bases between them. Germline assignment: CDR1 LNHDA and CDR2 SQIVND (reference sequence). Here the CDR3 reads CASREGAGYGLGEKLFF. The CDR3 DNA sequence: TGTGCCAGTAGAGAAGGAGCTGGCTACGGCCTAGGTGAAAAACTGTTTTTT. The variable domain in full, completed from reference TRBV19 and TRBJ1-4, reads DGGITQSPKYLFRKEGQNVTLSCEQNLNHDAMYWYRQDPGQGLRLIYYSQIVNDFQKGDIAEGYSVSREKKESFPLTVTSAQKNPTAFYLCASREGAGYGLGEKLFFGSGTQLSVL.

The chain carries TRBV6-5 and TRBJ2-1; 8 bases agree with TRBD2. CDR3 length: 15 residues. CDR1 is MNHEY, CDR2 SVGAGI, per germline. With 1 base clipped from V and 5 bases from J, the junction kept 4 bases outside the gene matches. The CDR3 spells CASSYYSGANNEQFF. The CDR3 bases are TGTGCCAGCAGTTACTATAGCGGGGCTAACAATGAGCAGTTCTTC.

The chain couples TRBV4-1 to TRBJ2-1, with D unresolved. The V gene's germline CDR1 is MGHRA and CDR2 YSYEKL. The CDR3 spans 16 residues. V was cut by 4 bases and J by 3 bases, with 16 bases left in between. The CDR3 region is CASSRLFSPLYNEQFF. The CDR3 DNA reads as TGCGCCAGCAGCCGTCTATTTAGCCCGCTCTACAATGAGCAGTTCTTC.

The chain is built from TRBV6-5 and TRBJ2-7; tentative D call: TRBD1 (5 bases). The ends were cut back, 0 bases at V and 4 bases at J, with 16 bases in the middle. The CDR3 spans 16 residues. Germline V gene sequence: CDR1 MNHEY, CDR2 SVGAGI. This CDR3 is CASSYSRLGRAYEQYF. DNA of the CDR3: TGTGCCAGCAGTTACTCCCGCTTGGGCAGGGCATACGAGCAGTACTTC.